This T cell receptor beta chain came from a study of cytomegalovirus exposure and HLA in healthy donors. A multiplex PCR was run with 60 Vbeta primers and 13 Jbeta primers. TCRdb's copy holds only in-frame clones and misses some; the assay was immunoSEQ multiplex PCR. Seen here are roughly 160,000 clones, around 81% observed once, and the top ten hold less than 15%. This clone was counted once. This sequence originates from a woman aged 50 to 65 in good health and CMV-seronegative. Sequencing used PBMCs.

DNA for the CDR3: TGTGCCAGCAGCTTGTTCGGGACAGGGGACCAGCCCCAGCATTTT. Protein product: CASSLFGTGDQPQHF. The V call is TRBV7-2, the J call TRBJ1-5; 10 positions agree with TRBD1. V lost 3 bases and J lost 7; bases outside the gene matches: 6. CDR1 SGHTA and CDR2 FQGNSA come from the germline V gene. This CDR3 has 15 residues.